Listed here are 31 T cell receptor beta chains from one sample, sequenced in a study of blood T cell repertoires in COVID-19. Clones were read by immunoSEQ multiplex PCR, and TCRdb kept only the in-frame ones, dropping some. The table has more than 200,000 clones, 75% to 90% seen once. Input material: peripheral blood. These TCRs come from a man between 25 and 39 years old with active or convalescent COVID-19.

The CDR3 DNA is TGTGCCAGCAGCCAAGTCTCCCGAGTTCATCAAACCCAGAACACTGAAGCTTTCTTT. It codes for CASSQVSRVHQTQNTEAFF. This chain joins TRBV3-1 (or the pseudogene TRBV3-2) and TRBJ1-1; D not resolved. Trimming removed 1 base from V and 1 base from J, with 22 bases in between. Germline loops: CDR1 LGHDT, CDR2 YNNKEL (reference sequence). CDR3 length equals 19 residues.

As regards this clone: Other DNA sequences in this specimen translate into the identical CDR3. The CDR3 spells CASSPGGSGNTIYF. The CDR3 DNA reads TGTGCCAGCAGCCCTGGGGGGTCTGGAAACACCATATATTTT. This chain connects TRBV3-1 (or the pseudogene TRBV3-2) to TRBJ1-3, with a weak D call TRBD1 (5 bases). CDR3 length: 14 amino acids. Germline V gene lookup returns CDR1 LGHDT and CDR2 YNNKEL (reference sequence). V was trimmed by 4 bases and J by 1 base, leaving 8 bases between them.

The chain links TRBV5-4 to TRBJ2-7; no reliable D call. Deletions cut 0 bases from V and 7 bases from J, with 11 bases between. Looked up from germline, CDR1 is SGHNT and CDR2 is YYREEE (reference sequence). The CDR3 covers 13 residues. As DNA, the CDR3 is TGTGCCAGCAGCTTGGTTGCGTCGGAGGAGCAGTACTTC. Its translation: CASSLVASEEQYF.

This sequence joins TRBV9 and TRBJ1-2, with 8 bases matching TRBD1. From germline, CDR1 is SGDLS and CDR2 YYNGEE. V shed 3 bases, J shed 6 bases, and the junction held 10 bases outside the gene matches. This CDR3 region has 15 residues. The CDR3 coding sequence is TGTGCCAGCAGCGCGCGACGACAGGGGAAGGATGGCTACACCTTC. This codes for CASSARRQGKDGYTF. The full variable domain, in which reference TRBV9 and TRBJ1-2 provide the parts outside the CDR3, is DSGVTQTPKHLITATGQRVTLRCSPRSGDLSVYWYQQSLDQGLQFLIQYYNGEERAKGNILERFSAQQFPDLHSELNLSSLELGDSALYFCASSARRQGKDGYTFGSGTRLTVV.

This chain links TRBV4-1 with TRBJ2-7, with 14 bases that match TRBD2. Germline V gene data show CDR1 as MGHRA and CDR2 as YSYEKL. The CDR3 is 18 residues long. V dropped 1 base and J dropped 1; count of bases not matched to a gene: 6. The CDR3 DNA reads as TGCGCCAGCAGCCAAGCTCCGGGGACTAGCGGGGGATCCTACGAGCAGTACTTC. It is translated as CASSQAPGTSGGSYEQYF.

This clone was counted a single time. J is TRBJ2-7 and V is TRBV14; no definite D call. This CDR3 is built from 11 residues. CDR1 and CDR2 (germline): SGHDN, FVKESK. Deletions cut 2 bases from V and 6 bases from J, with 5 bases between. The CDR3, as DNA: TGTGCCAGCAGCCAAACGGGCGAGCAGTACTTC. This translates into CASSQTGEQYF.

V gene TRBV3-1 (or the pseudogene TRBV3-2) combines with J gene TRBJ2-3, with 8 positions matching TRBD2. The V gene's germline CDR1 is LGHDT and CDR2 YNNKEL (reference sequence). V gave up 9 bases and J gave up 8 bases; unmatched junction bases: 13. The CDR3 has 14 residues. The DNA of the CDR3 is TGTGCCAGTAGCAGGGGACTAGGGTGGGGTACGCAGTATTTT. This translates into CASSRGLGWGTQYF.

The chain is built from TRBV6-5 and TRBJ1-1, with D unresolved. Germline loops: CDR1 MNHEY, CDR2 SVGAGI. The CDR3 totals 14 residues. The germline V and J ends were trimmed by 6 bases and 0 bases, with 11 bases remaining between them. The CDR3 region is CASRSGGLNTEAFF. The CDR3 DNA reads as TGTGCCAGCAGGTCCGGAGGGCTGAACACTGAAGCTTTCTTT.

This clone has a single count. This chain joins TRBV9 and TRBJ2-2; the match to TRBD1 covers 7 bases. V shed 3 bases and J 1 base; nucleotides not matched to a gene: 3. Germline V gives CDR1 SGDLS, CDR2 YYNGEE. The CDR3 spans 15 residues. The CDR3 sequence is CASSGGQMNTGELFF. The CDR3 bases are TGTGCCAGCAGCGGGGGACAGATGAACACCGGGGAGCTGTTTTTT. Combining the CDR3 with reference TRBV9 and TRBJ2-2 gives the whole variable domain DSGVTQTPKHLITATGQRVTLRCSPRSGDLSVYWYQQSLDQGLQFLIQYYNGEERAKGNILERFSAQQFPDLHSELNLSSLELGDSALYFCASSGGQMNTGELFFGEGSRLTVL.

CDR3 nucleotides: TGTGCCAGCAGCGAGACTCTCGGATCCTCTGGAAACACCATATATTTT. Translation gives CASSETLGSSGNTIYF. The chain combines TRBV9 with TRBJ1-3; no clear D. The CDR3 is 16 amino acids. Trimming pared 3 bases from V and 0 bases from J, leaving 13 bases between. The germline V gene has CDR1 SGDLS and CDR2 YYNGEE.

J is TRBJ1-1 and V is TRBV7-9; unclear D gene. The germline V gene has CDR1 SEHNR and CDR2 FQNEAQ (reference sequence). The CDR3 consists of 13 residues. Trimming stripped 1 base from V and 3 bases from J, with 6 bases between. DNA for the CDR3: TGTGCCAGCAGCTTAGATCCTTACACTGAAGCTTTCTTT. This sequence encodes CASSLDPYTEAFF.

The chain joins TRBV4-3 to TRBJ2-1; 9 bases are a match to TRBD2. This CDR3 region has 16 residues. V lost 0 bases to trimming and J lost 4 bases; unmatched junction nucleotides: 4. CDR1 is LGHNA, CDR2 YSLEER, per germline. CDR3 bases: TGCGCCAGCAGCCAAGAAATGGCGGGGGGGTACAATGAGCAGTTCTTC. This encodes CASSQEMAGGYNEQFF.

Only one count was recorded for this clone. The CDR3 DNA reads as TGTGCCAGCAGCGTAGGACCCGGGACAGGGGAAGGCTACACCTTC. Translating it yields CASSVGPGTGEGYTF. V usage is TRBV9 and J usage is TRBJ1-2; TRBD1 aligns across 10 bases. Germline CDR1 reads SGDLS; CDR2 reads YYNGEE. CDR3 length: 15 amino acids. The trim removed 0 bases at V and 8 bases at J, leaving 7 bases unmatched.

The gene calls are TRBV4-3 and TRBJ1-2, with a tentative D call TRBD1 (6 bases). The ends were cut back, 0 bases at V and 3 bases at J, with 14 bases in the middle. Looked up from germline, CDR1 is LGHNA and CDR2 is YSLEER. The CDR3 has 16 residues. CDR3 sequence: CASSQEAWDNDYGYTF. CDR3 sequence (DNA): TGCGCCAGCAGCCAAGAAGCATGGGACAATGACTATGGCTACACCTTC.

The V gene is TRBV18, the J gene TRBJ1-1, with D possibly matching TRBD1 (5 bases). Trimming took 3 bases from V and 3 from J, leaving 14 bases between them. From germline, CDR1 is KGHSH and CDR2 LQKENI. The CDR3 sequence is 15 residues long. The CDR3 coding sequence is TGTGCCAGCTCACCCGTGGGGGGTTCGGACACTGAAGCTTTCTTT. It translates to CASSPVGGSDTEAFF.

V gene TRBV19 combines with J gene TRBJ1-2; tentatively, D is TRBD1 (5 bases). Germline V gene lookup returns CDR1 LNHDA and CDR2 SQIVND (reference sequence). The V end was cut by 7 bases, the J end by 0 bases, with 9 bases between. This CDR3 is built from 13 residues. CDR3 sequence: CASKEGSNYGYTF. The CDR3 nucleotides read TGTGCCAGTAAGGAGGGGTCTAACTATGGCTACACCTTC.

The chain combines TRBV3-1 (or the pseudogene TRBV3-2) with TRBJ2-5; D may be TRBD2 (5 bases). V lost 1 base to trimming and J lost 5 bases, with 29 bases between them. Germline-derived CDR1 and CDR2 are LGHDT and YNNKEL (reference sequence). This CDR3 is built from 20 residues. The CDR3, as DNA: TGTGCCAGCAGCCAAGTTTGGCGGCATGAAGACATATTCCGAGGGGAGACCCAGTACTTC. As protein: CASSQVWRHEDIFRGETQYF.

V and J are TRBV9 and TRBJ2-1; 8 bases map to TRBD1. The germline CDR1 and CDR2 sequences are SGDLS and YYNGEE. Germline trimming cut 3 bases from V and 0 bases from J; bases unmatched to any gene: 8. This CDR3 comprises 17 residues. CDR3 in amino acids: CASSARQGRSSYNEQFF. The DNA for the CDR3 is TGTGCCAGCAGCGCCCGACAGGGGCGAAGCTCCTACAATGAGCAGTTCTTC. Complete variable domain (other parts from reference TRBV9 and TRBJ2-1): DSGVTQTPKHLITATGQRVTLRCSPRSGDLSVYWYQQSLDQGLQFLIQYYNGEERAKGNILERFSAQQFPDLHSELNLSSLELGDSALYFCASSARQGRSSYNEQFFGPGTRLTVL.

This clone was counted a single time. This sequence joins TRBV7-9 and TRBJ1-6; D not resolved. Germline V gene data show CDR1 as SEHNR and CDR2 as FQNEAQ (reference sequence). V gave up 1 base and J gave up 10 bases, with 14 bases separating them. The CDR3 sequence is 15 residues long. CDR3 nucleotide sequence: TGTGCCAGCAGCTTAGGTCCGGGCGGGGAATCACCCCTCCACTTT. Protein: CASSLGPGGESPLHF.

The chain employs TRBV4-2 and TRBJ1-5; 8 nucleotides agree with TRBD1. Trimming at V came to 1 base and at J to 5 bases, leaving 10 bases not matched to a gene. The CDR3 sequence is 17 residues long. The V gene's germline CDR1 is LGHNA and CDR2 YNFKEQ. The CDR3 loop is CASSQGRGQDLYQPQHF. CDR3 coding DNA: TGTGCCAGCAGCCAAGGAAGGGGACAGGACCTTTATCAGCCCCAGCATTTT.

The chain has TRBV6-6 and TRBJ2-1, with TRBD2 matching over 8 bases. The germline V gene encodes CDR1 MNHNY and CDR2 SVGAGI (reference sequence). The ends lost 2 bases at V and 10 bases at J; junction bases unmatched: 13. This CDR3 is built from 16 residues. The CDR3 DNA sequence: TGTGCCAGCAGTTACCCCCGGGCGGGAGGCCGACTGGAGCAGTTCTTC. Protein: CASSYPRAGGRLEQFF.

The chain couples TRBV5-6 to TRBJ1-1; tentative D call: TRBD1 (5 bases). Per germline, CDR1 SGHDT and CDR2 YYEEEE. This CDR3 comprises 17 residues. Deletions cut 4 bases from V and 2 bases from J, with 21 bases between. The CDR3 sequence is CASSDELNRKFNTEAFF. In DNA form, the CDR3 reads TGTGCCAGCAGCGATGAATTAAACAGGAAGTTTAACACTGAAGCTTTCTTT.

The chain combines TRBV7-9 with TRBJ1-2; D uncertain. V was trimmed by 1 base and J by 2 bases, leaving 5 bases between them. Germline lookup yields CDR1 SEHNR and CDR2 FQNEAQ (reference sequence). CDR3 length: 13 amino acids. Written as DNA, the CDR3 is TGTGCCAGCAGCTTAGACGGGAACTATGGCTACACCTTC. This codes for CASSLDGNYGYTF.

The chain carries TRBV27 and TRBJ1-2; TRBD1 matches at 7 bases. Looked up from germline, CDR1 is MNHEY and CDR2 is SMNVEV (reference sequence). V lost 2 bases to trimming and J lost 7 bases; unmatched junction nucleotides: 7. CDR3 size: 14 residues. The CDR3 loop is CASSLEKGAVGYTF. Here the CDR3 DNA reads TGTGCCAGCAGTTTAGAGAAGGGGGCGGTTGGCTACACCTTC.

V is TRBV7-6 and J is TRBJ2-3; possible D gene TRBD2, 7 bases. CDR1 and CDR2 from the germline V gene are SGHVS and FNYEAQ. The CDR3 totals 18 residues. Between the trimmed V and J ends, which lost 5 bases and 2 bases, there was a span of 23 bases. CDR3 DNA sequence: TGTGCCAGCAGCCTGCCCCACGGTGCGGGGGCGATCACAGATACGCAGTATTTT. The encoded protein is CASSLPHGAGAITDTQYF.

The CDR3 region has the DNA TGTGCCAGCAGCTTAGCGTTTTCGGACAGGGGTAGGAATGAGCAGTTCTTC. Its translation: CASSLAFSDRGRNEQFF. The rearrangement links TRBV11-2 to TRBJ2-1, with TRBD1 identical over 9 bases. V lost 1 base, J lost 7 bases, and 11 bases stayed unmatched. From germline, CDR1 is SGHAT and CDR2 FQNNGV. The CDR3 loop spans 17 amino acids.

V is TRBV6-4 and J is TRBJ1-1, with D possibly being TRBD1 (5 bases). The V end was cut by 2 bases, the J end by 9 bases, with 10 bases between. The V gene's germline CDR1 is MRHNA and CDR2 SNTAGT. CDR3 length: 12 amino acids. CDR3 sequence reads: CASSDREGQAFF. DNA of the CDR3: TGTGCCAGCAGTGACAGGGAGGGACAAGCTTTCTTT.

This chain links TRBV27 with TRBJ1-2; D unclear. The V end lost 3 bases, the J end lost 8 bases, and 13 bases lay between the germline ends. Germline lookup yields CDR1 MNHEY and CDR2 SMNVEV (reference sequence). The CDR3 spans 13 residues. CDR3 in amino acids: CASSLWPSRGYTF. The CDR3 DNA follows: TGTGCCAGCAGTTTGTGGCCGTCGAGGGGCTACACCTTC.

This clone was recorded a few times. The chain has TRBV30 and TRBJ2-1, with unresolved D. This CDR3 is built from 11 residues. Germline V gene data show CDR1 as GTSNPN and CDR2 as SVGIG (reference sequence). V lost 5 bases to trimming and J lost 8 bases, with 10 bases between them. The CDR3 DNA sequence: TGTGCCTGGGATCAACATGATGAGCAGTTCTTC. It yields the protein CAWDQHDEQFF.

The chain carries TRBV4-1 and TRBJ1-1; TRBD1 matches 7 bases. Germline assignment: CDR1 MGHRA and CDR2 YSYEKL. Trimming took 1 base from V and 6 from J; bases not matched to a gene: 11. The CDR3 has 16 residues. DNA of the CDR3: TGCGCCAGCAGCCAAGTGGTAAGGGGGCTTAGGGCTGAAGCTTTCTTT. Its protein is CASSQVVRGLRAEAFF.

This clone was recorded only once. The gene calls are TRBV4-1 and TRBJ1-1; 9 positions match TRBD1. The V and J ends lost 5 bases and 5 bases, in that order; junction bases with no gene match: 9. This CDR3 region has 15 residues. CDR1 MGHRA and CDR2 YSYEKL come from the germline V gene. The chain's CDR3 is CASSYRDRERTEAFF. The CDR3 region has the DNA TGCGCCAGCAGCTACCGGGACAGGGAAAGGACTGAAGCTTTCTTT.